This passage covers 27 T cell receptor beta chains from one sample sequenced in a study of radiotherapy plus CTLA-4 blockade in lung cancer. Clones were read by immunoSEQ multiplex PCR, and TCRdb kept only the in-frame ones, dropping some. The data hold 75,000 to 100,000 clones, with roughly 80% observed a single time. The sample here was peripheral blood, taken from a patient treated with radiotherapy plus ipilimumab. The origin of the receptors is a human donor with non-small cell lung cancer who had a partial response to radiotherapy plus ipilimumab.

V is TRBV7-3 and J is TRBJ1-1; TRBD1 matches at 8 bases. Germline trimming cut 5 bases from V and 4 bases from J; bases unmatched to any gene: 6. The CDR3 contains 14 residues. CDR1 SGHTA and CDR2 FQGTGA come from the germline V gene. CDR3 nucleotide sequence: TGTGCCAGCAGCGACAGGGGAGTTAGCACTGAAGCTTTCTTT. Translating gives CASSDRGVSTEAFF.

This chain connects TRBV5-1 to TRBJ1-1; weak D call: TRBD1 (6 bases). Trimming left V 3 bases short and J 0 bases short, with 9 bases between. Per the germline V gene, CDR1 is SGHRS and CDR2 is YFSETQ. This CDR3 comprises 14 residues. CDR3 in amino acids: CASSSDRMNTEAFF. The DNA of the CDR3 is TGCGCCAGCAGCTCGGACAGAATGAACACTGAAGCTTTCTTT.

The V call is TRBV13, the J call TRBJ2-3; 10 positions agree with TRBD2. V shed 5 bases, J shed 7 bases, and the junction held 6 bases outside the gene matches. Germline CDR1 and CDR2: PRHDT and FYEKMQ (reference sequence). This CDR3 has 14 amino acids. In DNA form, the CDR3 reads TGTGCCAGCAGCCCTCCTAGCGGGAGTTATACGCAGTATTTT. Translated, it gives CASSPPSGSYTQYF.

The J gene is TRBJ2-5, the V gene TRBV10-1, with 9 bases aligning to TRBD2. The CDR3 has 16 amino acids. With V trimmed by 5 bases and J by 4 bases, 11 bases remained unmatched. Germline values: CDR1 WNHNN, CDR2 SYGVQD (reference sequence). The CDR3 DNA reads as TGCGCCAGCAGTCGTAGTAGCGGGAGTGGAGGAGAGACCCAGTACTTC. Its translation: CASSRSSGSGGETQYF.

This clone was observed a handful of times. The rearrangement joins TRBV9 to TRBJ1-1; D gene unclear. Germline assignment: CDR1 SGDLS and CDR2 YYNGEE. The ends were cut back, 2 bases at V and 7 bases at J, with 18 bases in the middle. The CDR3 runs to 15 residues. The CDR3 sequence is CASSVSNGVAGEAFF. The DNA of the CDR3 is TGTGCCAGCAGCGTGAGCAACGGGGTCGCGGGTGAAGCTTTCTTT.

The chain employs TRBV7-7 and TRBJ2-1; 7 bases fit TRBD1. Germline CDR1 is SSHAT and CDR2 is FNYEAQ (reference sequence). The V and J ends lost 5 bases and 6 bases, in that order; junction bases with no gene match: 4. CDR3 size: 13 residues. The CDR3 protein is CASSLSGGNEQFF. Here the CDR3 DNA reads TGTGCCAGCAGCCTATCAGGGGGCAATGAGCAGTTCTTC.

This clone occurred once. J is TRBJ2-7 and V is TRBV5-1; TRBD2 matches at 9 bases. The V segment lost 1 base and the J segment 6 bases; nucleotides outside the gene matches: 8. CDR1 is SGHRS and CDR2 is YFSETQ in the germline V gene. The CDR3 covers 15 residues. CDR3 residues: CASSLRVAGEGEQYF. The CDR3 coding sequence is TGCGCCAGCAGCTTGCGGGTAGCGGGAGAGGGCGAGCAGTACTTC.

This clone was observed once. The chain has TRBV9 and TRBJ2-7, with TRBD2 matching over 13 bases. The CDR3 is 15 amino acids. Germline trimming cut 4 bases from V and 2 bases from J; bases unmatched to any gene: 3. In germline, CDR1 is SGDLS, CDR2 YYNGEE. Here the CDR3 DNA reads TGTGCCAGCAGCTTGGGGACTAGCGGGGCCTACGAGCAGTACTTC. Residues: CASSLGTSGAYEQYF. The whole variable domain, remainder taken from reference TRBV9 and TRBJ2-7, is DSGVTQTPKHLITATGQRVTLRCSPRSGDLSVYWYQQSLDQGLQFLIQYYNGEERAKGNILERFSAQQFPDLHSELNLSSLELGDSALYFCASSLGTSGAYEQYFGPGTRLTVT.

This clone occurred once. This sequence joins TRBV5-1 and TRBJ2-1; 13 bases line up with TRBD2. This CDR3 spans 16 amino acids. Germline-derived CDR1 and CDR2 are SGHRS and YFSETQ. V was pared by 3 bases and J by 10 bases, with 10 bases of the junction left unmatched. The CDR3 DNA reads as TGCGCCAGCAGCTCAACAGGACTAGCGGGAGAACGAGAGCAGTTCTTC. Protein sequence: CASSSTGLAGEREQFF.

This clone was seen more than once but under ten times. The chain is built from TRBV19 and TRBJ2-1; D is unclear. The CDR3 runs to 15 residues. Trimming shortened V by 3 bases and J by 2 bases, and 11 bases separated the two germline ends. CDR1 LNHDA and CDR2 SQIVND come from the germline V gene (reference sequence). This chain's CDR3 is CASSIQRGPYNEQFF. The DNA of the CDR3 is TGTGCCAGTAGTATTCAGCGCGGTCCCTACAATGAGCAGTTCTTC.

The genes are TRBV2 and TRBJ2-5; TRBD1 aligns across 9 bases. Judging by the DNA end, TRBJ2-7 fits better; the J call may be wrong. Looked up from germline, CDR1 is SNHLY and CDR2 is FYNNEI. CDR3 length: 14 residues. Here the CDR3 reads CASLRDRANYEQYF. CDR3 nucleotides: TGTGCCAGCCTTCGGGACAGGGCTAACTACGAGCAGTACTTC.

The chain recombines TRBV19 with TRBJ2-3; D perhaps matches TRBD2 (6 bases). Germline V gene lookup returns CDR1 LNHDA and CDR2 SQIVND (reference sequence). The CDR3 loop spans 13 amino acids. Trimming cost V 6 bases and J 7 bases, with 14 bases left between them. This CDR3 reads CASSPGARYTQYF. CDR3 sequence (DNA): TGTGCCAGTAGCCCGGGAGCCAGATATACGCAGTATTTT.

This chain joins TRBV29-1 and TRBJ2-3; TRBD2 aligns across 7 bases. Germline lookup yields CDR1 SQVTM and CDR2 ANQGSEA. The CDR3 is 13 amino acids. The trim removed 3 bases at V and 5 bases at J, leaving 5 bases unmatched. Here the CDR3 DNA reads TGCAGCGTTGAGGGTGGGAGGGGAGATACGCAGTATTTT. It specifies CSVEGGRGDTQYF.

There are a few counts of this clone. The chain has TRBV28 and TRBJ2-1; D not certain. Deletions cut 3 bases from V and 9 bases from J, with 15 bases between. The CDR3 contains 14 residues. Germline V gene sequence: CDR1 MDHEN, CDR2 SYDVKM. CDR3 amino acids: CASSFSVPGSEQFF. CDR3 DNA sequence: TGTGCCAGCAGTTTTTCCGTCCCAGGTAGTGAGCAGTTCTTC.

This rearrangement joins TRBV5-4 to TRBJ2-7; D call uncertain. Trimming took off 0 bases at V and 10 bases at J, with 17 bases between the two ends. The CDR3 runs to 14 residues. CDR1 is SGHNT, CDR2 YYREEE, per germline (reference sequence). CDR3 sequence: CASSLAIPPGIQYF. The CDR3 bases are TGTGCCAGCAGCTTGGCCATTCCCCCGGGTATTCAGTACTTC. The whole variable domain, remainder taken from reference TRBV5-4 and TRBJ2-7, is ETGVTQSPTHLIKTRGQQVTLRCSSQSGHNTVSWYQQALGQGPQFIFQYYREEENGRGNFPPRFSGLQFPNYSSELNVNALELDDSALYLCASSLAIPPGIQYFGPGTRLTVT.

The chain links TRBV5-4 to TRBJ2-7; the match to TRBD1 covers 7 bases. The CDR3 loop spans 13 amino acids. The germline gives CDR1 SGHNT, CDR2 YYREEE (reference sequence). The junction had 3 bases not matched to a gene; V was cut back by 4 bases and J by 2 bases. The DNA for the CDR3 is TGTGCCAGCAGCCGGGACAGAGCCTACGAGCAGTACTTC. It codes for CASSRDRAYEQYF.

Worth noting for this clone: Since a much larger clone is just one base distant, this may be a read error. Other DNA sequences in this specimen translate into the identical CDR3. The chain carries TRBV5-1 and TRBJ2-7, with a weak D call TRBD1 (6 bases). Trimming shortened V by 2 bases and J by 4 bases, and 7 bases separated the two germline ends. The CDR3 spans 12 residues. From germline, CDR1 is SGHRS and CDR2 YFSETQ. Written as DNA, the CDR3 is TGCGCCAGCAGCTTACAGGGTTACGAGCAGTACTTC. It translates to CASSLQGYEQYF.

V gene TRBV9 combines with J gene TRBJ2-2; D may be TRBD1 (6 bases). Germline CDR1 reads SGDLS; CDR2 reads YYNGEE. V lost 4 bases and J 4 bases, leaving 14 bases between the germline ends. There are 15 residues in the CDR3. In DNA form, the CDR3 reads TGTGCCAGCAGCACAACAGGGCTGGTCACCGGGGAGCTGTTTTTT. Translation gives CASSTTGLVTGELFF.

V and J are TRBV29-1 and TRBJ2-5, with 7 nucleotides matching TRBD1. This CDR3 is 12 amino acids long. The germline gives CDR1 SQVTM, CDR2 ANQGSEA. V lost 4 bases, J lost 4 bases, and 3 bases stayed unmatched. CDR3 in DNA: TGCAGCGTTGTCTACAGGGGAGAGACCCAGTACTTC. The encoded protein is CSVVYRGETQYF.

V usage is TRBV7-9 and J usage is TRBJ1-4, with D possibly matching TRBD1 (5 bases). The V end was cut by 7 bases, the J end by 3 bases, with 15 bases between. Per the germline V gene, CDR1 is SEHNR and CDR2 is FQNEAQ (reference sequence). The CDR3 covers 15 residues. The CDR3 DNA sequence: TGTGCCAGCATCCTAGGGGAGGGGCCTAATGAAAAACTGTTTTTT. Translation gives CASILGEGPNEKLFF.

The V call is TRBV7-3, the J call TRBJ2-3; TRBD2 agrees at 11 bases. The germline gives CDR1 SGHTA, CDR2 FQGTGA. This CDR3 spans 17 amino acids. The V and J ends lost 5 bases and 6 bases, in that order; junction bases with no gene match: 13. CDR3 nucleotides: TGTGCCAGCAGCCTCGGGACTAGCGGACCTAGGGCGGATACGCAGTATTTT. Protein product: CASSLGTSGPRADTQYF.

J is TRBJ1-2 and V is TRBV28; 7 nucleotides match TRBD1. The CDR3 spans 13 residues. V was clipped by 7 bases and J by 7 bases; unmatched bases: 9. Germline loops: CDR1 MDHEN, CDR2 SYDVKM. DNA for the CDR3: TGTGCCAGCACCCTAGGGGGCAGGTCTGGCTACACCTTC. It is translated as CASTLGGRSGYTF.

The rearrangement uses TRBV15 and TRBJ1-1, with D possibly being TRBD1 (6 bases). V lost 3 bases, J lost 8 bases, and 19 bases lay in between. The V gene's germline CDR1 is LNHNV and CDR2 YYDKDF (reference sequence). The CDR3 has 15 residues. The CDR3 nucleotides read TGTGCCACCAGCAGCCAGGGAGCAGGGGATCGAGAAGCTTTCTTT. Translating it yields CATSSQGAGDREAFF. Full variable domain (rest looked up from reference TRBV15 and TRBJ1-1): DAMVIQNPRYQVTQFGKPVTLSCSQTLNHNVMYWYQQKSSQAPKLLFHYYDKDFNNEADTPDNFQSRRPNTSFCFLDIRSPGLGDTAMYLCATSSQGAGDREAFFGQGTRLTVV.

V is TRBV9 and J is TRBJ2-7; 9 positions match TRBD1. The CDR3 contains 16 residues. Germline CDR1 is SGDLS and CDR2 is YYNGEE. V was clipped by 0 bases and J by 6 bases; unmatched bases: 10. In nucleotides, the CDR3 is TGTGCCAGCAGCGTAGTCCCGGGACAGGGTTTGGGCGAGCAGTACTTC. Protein: CASSVVPGQGLGEQYF.

The chain is built from TRBV29-1 and TRBJ2-1; 9 bases fit TRBD1. CDR3 length: 15 residues. V dropped 7 bases and J dropped 3; count of bases not matched to a gene: 10. CDR1 is SQVTM and CDR2 is ANQGSEA in the germline V gene. This chain's CDR3 is CSGNRGRFYYNEQFF. The CDR3 bases are TGCAGCGGTAACAGGGGGCGGTTCTACTACAATGAGCAGTTCTTC.

This chain links TRBV5-1 with TRBJ2-1; TRBD1 matches 7 bases. This CDR3 has 15 residues. From germline, CDR1 is SGHRS and CDR2 YFSETQ. J lost 4 bases, V lost 4 bases, and 8 bases had no gene match. CDR3 sequence reads: CASSPGTDPYNEQFF. As DNA, the CDR3 is TGCGCCAGCAGCCCTGGGACAGACCCTTACAATGAGCAGTTCTTC.

The chain couples TRBV28 to TRBJ2-4; 7 nucleotides match TRBD1. With V trimmed by 5 bases and J by 9 bases, 40 bases remained unmatched. Germline CDR1 reads MDHEN; CDR2 reads SYDVKM. The CDR3 runs 24 residues. The CDR3 protein is CASSIRTGSSQKNPDLLLKRIQYF. CDR3 coding DNA: TGTGCCAGCAGTATCAGGACAGGCAGCTCCCAGAAAAACCCAGACCTCCTCTTAAAACGCATTCAGTACTTC.